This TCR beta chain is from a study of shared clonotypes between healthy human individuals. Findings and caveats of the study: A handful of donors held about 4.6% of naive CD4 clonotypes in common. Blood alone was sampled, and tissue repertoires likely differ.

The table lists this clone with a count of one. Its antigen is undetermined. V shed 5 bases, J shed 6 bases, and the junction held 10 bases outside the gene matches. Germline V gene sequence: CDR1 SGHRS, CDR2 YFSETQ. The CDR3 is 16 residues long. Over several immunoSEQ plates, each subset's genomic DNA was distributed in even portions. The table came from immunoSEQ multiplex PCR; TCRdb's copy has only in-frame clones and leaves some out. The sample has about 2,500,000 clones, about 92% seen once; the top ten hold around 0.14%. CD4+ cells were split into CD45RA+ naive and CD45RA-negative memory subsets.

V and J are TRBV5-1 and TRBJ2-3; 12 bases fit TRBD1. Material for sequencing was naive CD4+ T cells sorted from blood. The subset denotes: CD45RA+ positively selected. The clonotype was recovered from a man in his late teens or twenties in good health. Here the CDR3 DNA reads TGCGCCAGCAGGCCCAGGGGGACAGGGGGCATCGATACGCAGTATTTT. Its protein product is CASRPRGTGGIDTQYF.